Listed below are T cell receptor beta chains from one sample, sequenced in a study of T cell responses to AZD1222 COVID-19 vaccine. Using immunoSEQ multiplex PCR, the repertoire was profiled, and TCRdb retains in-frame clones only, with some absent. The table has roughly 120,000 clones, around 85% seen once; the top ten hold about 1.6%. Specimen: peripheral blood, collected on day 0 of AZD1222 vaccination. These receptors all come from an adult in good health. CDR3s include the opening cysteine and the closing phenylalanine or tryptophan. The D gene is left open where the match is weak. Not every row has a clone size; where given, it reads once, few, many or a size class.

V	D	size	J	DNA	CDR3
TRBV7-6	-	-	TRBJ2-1	TGTGCCAGCAGCGCCCGCGGCCTTTCCAAAGGTGAGCAGTTCTTC	CASSARGLSKGEQFF
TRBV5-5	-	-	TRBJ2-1	TGTGCCAGCAGCACCTTACCTCAGGGACAATTAGAGCAGTTCTTC	CASSTLPQGQLEQFF
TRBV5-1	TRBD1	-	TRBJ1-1	TGCGCCAGCAGCCCCTCCGGGACAGGGGCCACTGAAGCTTTCTTT	CASSPSGTGATEAFF
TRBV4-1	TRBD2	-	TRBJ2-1	TGCGCCAGCAGCCAAGGAATACTAGCGGGAGTGGAGCAGTTCTTC	CASSQGILAGVEQFF
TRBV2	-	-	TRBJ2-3	TGTGCCAGCAAGCCCACAGATACGCAGTATTTT	CASKPTDTQYF
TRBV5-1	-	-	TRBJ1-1	TGCGCCAGCAGCCCTCGGGTCAGGGGCATGAACACTGAAGCTTTCTTT	CASSPRVRGMNTEAFF
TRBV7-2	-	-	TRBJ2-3	TGTGCCAGCAGCTTAATCACAGATACGCAGTATTTT	CASSLITDTQYF
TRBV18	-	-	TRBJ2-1	TGTGCCAGCTCGGGGCCCCCTTACAATGAGCAGTTCTTC	CASSGPPYNEQFF
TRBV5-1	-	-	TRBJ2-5	TGCGCCAGCAGCTTAGGGAGCAACCAAGAGACCCAGTACTTC	CASSLGSNQETQYF
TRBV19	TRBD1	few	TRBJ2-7	TGTGCCAGTAGTACCCGGACAGGTTCGTTCTCCTACGAGCAGTACTTC	CASSTRTGSFSYEQYF
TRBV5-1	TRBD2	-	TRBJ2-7	TGCGCCAGCAGCTTGGTATCAGGAATACCGGGGGGCGAGCAGTACTTC	CASSLVSGIPGGEQYF
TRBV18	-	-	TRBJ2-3	TGTGCCAGCTCAATCTCGGCAGGGGGCACAGATACGCAGTATTTT	CASSISAGGTDTQYF
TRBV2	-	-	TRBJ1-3	TGTGCCAGGAGGGGGTCCGGAAACACCATATATTTT	CARRGSGNTIYF
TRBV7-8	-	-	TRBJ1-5	TGTGCCAGCAGCTTAGCAGGGGGAGGCAATCAGCCCCAGCATTTT	CASSLAGGGNQPQHF
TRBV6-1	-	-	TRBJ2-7	TGTGCCAGCAGTGAAAGGCGGAGCTACGAGCAGTACTTC	CASSERRSYEQYF
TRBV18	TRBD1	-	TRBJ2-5	TGTGCCAGCTCGAGTCGGACAGGGGGAGAGACCCAGTACTTC	CASSSRTGGETQYF
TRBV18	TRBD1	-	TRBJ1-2	TGTGCCAGCTCACCCCGACAGGGGGGCTACACCTTC	CASSPRQGGYTF
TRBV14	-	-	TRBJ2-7	TGTGCCAGCAGCCGTCCTGGGCAGGGGGGTAACGAGCAGTACTTC	CASSRPGQGGNEQYF
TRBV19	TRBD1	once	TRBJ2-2	TGTGCCAGTACCGCGGACAGGAGGAACACCGGGGAGCTGTTTTTT	CASTADRRNTGELFF
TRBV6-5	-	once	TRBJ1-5	TGTGCCAGCAGTTCCCATGGGTCAATTCAGCCCCAGCATTTT	CASSSHGSIQPQHF
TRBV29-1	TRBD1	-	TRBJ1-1	TGCAGCGTTGAATCCACAGGGGGCACTGAAGCTTTCTTT	CSVESTGGTEAFF
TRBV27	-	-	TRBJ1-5	TGTGCCAGCAGTTTATGGGCAGGCCTCAATCAGCCCCAGCATTTT	CASSLWAGLNQPQHF
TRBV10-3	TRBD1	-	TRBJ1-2	TGTGCGCATAGCGGGACAGGCGCTAACTATGGCTACACCTTC	CAHSGTGANYGYTF
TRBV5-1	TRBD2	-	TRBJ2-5	TGCGCCAGCAGCTTACCGAGGACTAGCGGCCAAGAGACCCAGTACTTC	CASSLPRTSGQETQYF
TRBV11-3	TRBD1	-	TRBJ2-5	TGTGCCAGCAGCTCGAGAGGACAGGGGAGGGAGACCCAGTACTTC	CASSSRGQGRETQYF
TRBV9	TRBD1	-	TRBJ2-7	TGTGCCAGCAGCGTGGGACAGGGGTGGTACGAGCAGTACTTC	CASSVGQGWYEQYF
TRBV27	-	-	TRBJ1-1	TGTGCCAGCAGTTTAGAGGGGAGGGGCTACACTGAAGCTTTCTTT	CASSLEGRGYTEAFF
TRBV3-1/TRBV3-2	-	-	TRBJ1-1	TGTGCCAGCAGCCAGGGGGAAATCACTGAAGCTTTCTTT	CASSQGEITEAFF
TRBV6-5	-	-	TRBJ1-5	TGTGCCAGCAGTTATTCCGGTATCGGAAAGCCCCAGCATTTT	CASSYSGIGKPQHF
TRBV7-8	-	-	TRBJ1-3	TGTGCCAGCAGCCTCGCATCTGGAAACACCATATATTTT	CASSLASGNTIYF
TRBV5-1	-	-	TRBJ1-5	TGCGCCAGCAGCTTGGGAGAGGGTCTGTATAGCAATCAGCCCCAGCATTTT	CASSLGEGLYSNQPQHF
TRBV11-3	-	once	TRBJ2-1	TGTGCCAGCAGCCCTCGGACTCGGAGCAGGGGGGAGGTCTACAATGAGCAGTTCTTC	CASSPRTRSRGEVYNEQFF
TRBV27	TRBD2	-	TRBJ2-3	TGTGCCACCGCCCTAGCGGGAGTCAGGGATACGCAGTATTTT	CATALAGVRDTQYF
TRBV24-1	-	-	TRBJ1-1	TGTGCCACCAGTGATTTGTGGACAAGTGAAGCTTTCTTT	CATSDLWTSEAFF
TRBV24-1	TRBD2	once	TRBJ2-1	TGTGCCACCGAGCTAGCGGGAGGTCGTAATGAGCAGTTCTTC	CATELAGGRNEQFF
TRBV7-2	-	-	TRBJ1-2	TGTGCCAGCAGCTTAGGTCCAGGGCAGCCGAAGTACTATGGCTACACCTTC	CASSLGPGQPKYYGYTF
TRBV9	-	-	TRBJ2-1	TGTGCCAGCAGCGTAGGCGGGCTTCCGAGCTCCTACAATGAGCAGTTCTTC	CASSVGGLPSSYNEQFF
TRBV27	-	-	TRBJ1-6	TGTGCCAGCAGGCCCTTAGGTGGTGGAGATAATTCACCCCTCCACTTT	CASRPLGGGDNSPLHF
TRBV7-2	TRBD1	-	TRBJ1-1	TGTGCCAGCAGCTGGACGACAGGGGGCGGAGGTGAAGCTTTCTTT	CASSWTTGGGGEAFF
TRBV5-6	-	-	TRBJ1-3	TGTGCCAGCAGCTTGTTGGAGGGAAGCTCTGGAAACACCATATATTTT	CASSLLEGSSGNTIYF
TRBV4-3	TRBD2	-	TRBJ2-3	TGCGCCAGCAGCCCCTTGGAGCGGGGCAACACAGATACGCAGTATTTT	CASSPLERGNTDTQYF
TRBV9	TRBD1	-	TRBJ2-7	TGTGCCAGCAGTCGACAGGGACAGGGCATTCACGAGCAGTACTTC	CASSRQGQGIHEQYF
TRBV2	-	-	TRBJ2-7	TGTGCCAGCAGGCAGCAGAGGGAGCAGTACTTC	CASRQQREQYF
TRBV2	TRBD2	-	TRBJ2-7	TGTGCCAGCTTAAAAGGGGGAGGGACTAGCGGGAGTTACGAGCAGTACTTC	CASLKGGGTSGSYEQYF
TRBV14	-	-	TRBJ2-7	TGTGCCAGCAGCCAAGTCAATACGGGACGGCAGTACTTC	CASSQVNTGRQYF
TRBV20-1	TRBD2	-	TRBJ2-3	TGTAGCGGGGGTAGCACAGATACGCAGTATTTT	CSGGSTDTQYF
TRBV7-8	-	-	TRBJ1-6	TGTGCCAGCAGCTTAGACGGACGGCCTAATTCACCCCTCCACTTT	CASSLDGRPNSPLHF
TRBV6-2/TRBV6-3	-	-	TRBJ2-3	TGTGCCAGCAGTAACACAGATACGCAGTATTTT	CASSNTDTQYF
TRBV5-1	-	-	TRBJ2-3	TGCGCCAGCAGGGGGACAGATACGCAGTATTTT	CASRGTDTQYF
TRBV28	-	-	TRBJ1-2	TGTGCCAGCAACCAAATCTCGACAGGAAACTATGGCTACACCTTC	CASNQISTGNYGYTF
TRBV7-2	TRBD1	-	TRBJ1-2	TGTGCCAGCAGGGTCGGGACAGGGAGACGCTACACCTTC	CASRVGTGRRYTF
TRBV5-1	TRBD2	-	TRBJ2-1	TGCGCCAGCAGCGCCCGGACTAGCGGGAAAAACATAAACAATGAGCAGTTCTTC	CASSARTSGKNINNEQFF
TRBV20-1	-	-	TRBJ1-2	TGCAGTGCTAGTAAGGACTACTATGGCTACACCTTC	CSASKDYYGYTF
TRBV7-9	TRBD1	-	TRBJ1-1	TGTGCCAGCAGCTTAAAGGGGGCCCACACTGAAGCTTTCTTT	CASSLKGAHTEAFF
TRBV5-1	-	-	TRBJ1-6	TGCGCCAGCAGCCCCGGACCTCGCTATAATTCACCCCTCCACTTT	CASSPGPRYNSPLHF